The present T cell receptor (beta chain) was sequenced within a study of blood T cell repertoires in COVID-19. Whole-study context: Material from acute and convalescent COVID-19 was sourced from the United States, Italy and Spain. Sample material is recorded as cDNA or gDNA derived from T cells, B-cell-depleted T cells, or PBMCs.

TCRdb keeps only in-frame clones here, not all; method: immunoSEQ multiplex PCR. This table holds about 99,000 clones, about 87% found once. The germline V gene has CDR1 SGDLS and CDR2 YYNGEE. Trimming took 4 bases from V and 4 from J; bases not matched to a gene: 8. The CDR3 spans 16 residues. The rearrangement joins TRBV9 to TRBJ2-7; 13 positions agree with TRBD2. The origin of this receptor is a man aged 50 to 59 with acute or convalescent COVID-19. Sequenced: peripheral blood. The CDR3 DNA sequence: TGTGCCAGCAGCCCCCGGACTAGCGGGAGACAGTACGAGCAGTACTTC. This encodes CASSPRTSGRQYEQYF.